These 29 T cell receptor beta chains came from one sample sequenced in a study of control samples from healthy donors and cancer patients. TCRdb's copy holds only in-frame clones and misses some; the assay was immunoSEQ multiplex PCR. The sample consists of about 160,000 clones, roughly 94% of them appearing once. The sample comprised PBMCs. The receptors shown here come from a man in his sixties with colorectal cancer.

In this sample, this clone turned up a few times. The sample holds other DNA sequences that translate to the same CDR3. The J gene is TRBJ1-1, the V gene TRBV3-1 (or the pseudogene TRBV3-2), with D possibly TRBD1 on 5 matching bases. The CDR3 contains 13 residues. Germline values: CDR1 LGHDT, CDR2 YNNKEL (reference sequence). Trimming left V 1 base short and J 4 bases short, with 7 bases between. The CDR3 loop is CASSQVGGTEAFF. DNA of the CDR3: TGTGCCAGCAGCCAAGTCGGGGGCACTGAAGCTTTCTTT.

This clone occurred once. The chain uses TRBV7-9 and TRBJ1-5; D uncertain. Per germline, CDR1 SEHNR and CDR2 FQNEAQ (reference sequence). The CDR3 totals 13 residues. Deletions cut 4 bases from V and 1 base from J, with 5 bases between. The CDR3 nucleotides are TGTGCCAGCAGCTCCCAAAGCAATCAGCCCCAGCATTTT. Protein product: CASSSQSNQPQHF.

This chain joins TRBV5-6 and TRBJ2-5; no clear D. Trimming took 2 bases from V and 2 from J, leaving 1 base between them. Germline lookup yields CDR1 SGHDT and CDR2 YYEEEE. CDR3 size: 11 residues. The CDR3 DNA reads TGTGCCAGCAGCTTACAAGAGACCCAGTACTTC. Its protein product is CASSLQETQYF.

The V and J genes are TRBV7-8 and TRBJ2-5, with D hard to call. The CDR3 consists of 11 residues. Between the trimmed V and J ends, which lost 3 bases and 5 bases, there was a span of 4 bases. In germline, CDR1 is SGHVS, CDR2 FQNEAQ. The CDR3 bases are TGTGCCAGCAGCTTTGGGGAGACCCAGTACTTC. It encodes CASSFGETQYF.

V is TRBV11-2 and J is TRBJ1-1, with TRBD1 matching 8 bases. The length of the CDR3 is 15 residues. Germline-derived CDR1 and CDR2 are SGHAT and FQNNGV. The V gene end was trimmed by 5 bases and the J gene end by 6 bases; junction bases not matched to a gene: 11. CDR3 residues: CASSPRWTGPPEAFF. The DNA for the CDR3 is TGTGCCAGCAGCCCCCGTTGGACAGGGCCCCCTGAAGCTTTCTTT.

The CDR3 here is CSGRGKEGYTF. The CDR3 DNA reads as TGCAGCGGCAGGGGGAAGGAAGGCTACACCTTC. The chain has TRBV29-1 and TRBJ1-2; 7 bases agree with TRBD1. Germline CDR1 SQVTM, CDR2 ANQGSEA. With 7 bases clipped from V and 8 bases from J, the junction kept 7 bases outside the gene matches. This CDR3 region has 11 residues.

The gene calls are TRBV5-1 and TRBJ2-2; D ambiguous. Trimming stripped 4 bases from V and 2 bases from J, with 18 bases between. The V gene's germline CDR1 is SGHRS and CDR2 YFSETQ. This CDR3 has 17 amino acids. CDR3 protein: CASSPVPNTVNTGELFF. The CDR3 DNA reads as TGCGCCAGCAGCCCGGTCCCTAATACAGTAAACACCGGGGAGCTGTTTTTT.

J is TRBJ2-7 and V is TRBV6-1, with 10 bases lining up with TRBD2. The V gene end was trimmed by 0 bases and the J gene end by 0 bases; junction bases not matched to a gene: 8. CDR3 length: 18 residues. Germline V gene sequence: CDR1 MNHNS, CDR2 SASEGT. As DNA, the CDR3 is TGTGCCAGCAGTGAAGCCTTTTCTAGCGGGGGATTCTCCTACGAGCAGTACTTC. Translated: CASSEAFSSGGFSYEQYF.

This clone was picked up one time. The rearrangement joins TRBV19 to TRBJ1-1, with D possibly TRBD1 on 5 matching bases. CDR1 is LNHDA and CDR2 is SQIVND in the germline V gene (reference sequence). The CDR3 consists of 15 residues. V was shortened by 0 bases and J by 1 base, with 9 bases between the two germline ends. The CDR3 DNA reads as TGTGCCAGTAGTATAGATCCCACAGGGAACACTGAAGCTTTCTTT. Translation: CASSIDPTGNTEAFF. Full variable domain (remainder filled in from reference TRBV19 and TRBJ1-1): DGGITQSPKYLFRKEGQNVTLSCEQNLNHDAMYWYRQDPGQGLRLIYYSQIVNDFQKGDIAEGYSVSREKKESFPLTVTSAQKNPTAFYLCASSIDPTGNTEAFFGQGTRLTVV.

V is TRBV6-6 and J is TRBJ2-7; 8 nucleotides align to TRBD2. The J segment lost 4 bases and the V segment lost 4 bases, leaving 12 bases of the junction unmatched. The V gene's germline CDR1 is MNHNY and CDR2 SVGAGI (reference sequence). This CDR3 has 16 amino acids. The CDR3 DNA follows: TGTGCCAGCAGTTTCGGGACTAGTGCACCCTCATACGAGCAGTACTTC. Protein product: CASSFGTSAPSYEQYF.

The V and J genes are TRBV5-4 and TRBJ1-2; a possible D gene is TRBD1 (5 bases). CDR1 is SGHNT, CDR2 YYREEE, per germline (reference sequence). V gave up 2 bases and J gave up 0 bases, with 8 bases separating them. The CDR3 spans 14 residues. The CDR3 DNA sequence: TGTGCCAGCAGCTTTCAGGGAACTAACTATGGCTACACCTTC. The encoded protein is CASSFQGTNYGYTF.

The chain uses TRBV7-2 and TRBJ1-2, with 10 bases matching TRBD1. V gave up 3 bases and J gave up 3 bases; unmatched junction bases: 4. Germline V lookup: CDR1 SGHTA, CDR2 FQGNSA. CDR3 size: 15 residues. This CDR3 is CASSFDRGPDYGYTF. CDR3 sequence (DNA): TGTGCCAGCAGCTTCGACAGGGGGCCCGACTATGGCTACACCTTC.

This CDR3 is CASSSGREAFF. As DNA, the CDR3 is TGTGCCAGCAGTTCGGGACGGGAAGCTTTCTTT. The V call is TRBV12-3 or TRBV12-4, the J call TRBJ1-1; D may be TRBD1 (5 bases). The CDR3 spans 11 residues. The V end was cut by 4 bases, the J end by 8 bases, with 8 bases between.

The chain uses TRBV19 and TRBJ1-2; D possibly corresponds to TRBD1 (6 bases). V lost 10 bases and J 4 bases, leaving 31 bases between the germline ends. Germline V lookup: CDR1 LNHDA, CDR2 SQIVND (reference sequence). The CDR3 consists of 18 residues. CDR3 sequence (DNA): TGTGCCACCACCCTCACCGTGGGGGGGGCCGAATCTGGCTATGGCTACACCTTC. This encodes CATTLTVGGAESGYGYTF.

This rearrangement joins TRBV2 to TRBJ2-7; no clear D gene. There are 12 residues in the CDR3. CDR1 SNHLY and CDR2 FYNNEI come from the germline V gene. V was shortened by 5 bases and J by 1 base, with 6 bases between the two germline ends. CDR3 protein: CASSPRSYEQYF. In DNA form, the CDR3 reads TGTGCCAGCAGTCCCCGATCCTACGAGCAGTACTTC.

The chain is built from TRBV4-3 and TRBJ1-1; the D is unclear. From germline, CDR1 is LGHNA and CDR2 YSLEER. V dropped 0 bases and J dropped 3 bases, with 8 bases sitting between them. The CDR3 has 14 residues. CDR3 nucleotide sequence: TGCGCCAGCAGCCAAGAGTTAGGGTACACTGAAGCTTTCTTT. Translating gives CASSQELGYTEAFF.

Only one count was recorded for this clone. The chain is built from TRBV6-6 and TRBJ1-5; no firm D call. V lost 2 bases and J 6 bases, leaving 11 bases between the germline ends. Germline lookup yields CDR1 MNHNY and CDR2 SVGAGI (reference sequence). This CDR3 spans 14 amino acids. CDR3 DNA sequence: TGTGCCAGCAGTTACCCGGACGGTGGTCAGCCCCAGCATTTT. Translation: CASSYPDGGQPQHF.

This clone was picked up one time. The rearrangement uses TRBV6-5 and TRBJ1-6; the D gene is possibly TRBD1 (5 bases). The CDR3 runs to 14 residues. V was clipped by 5 bases and J by 10 bases, with 15 bases between them. Germline assignment: CDR1 MNHEY and CDR2 SVGAGI. CDR3 amino acids: CASSPQGTASPLHF. CDR3 nucleotides: TGTGCCAGCAGTCCACAAGGGACGGCCTCACCCCTCCACTTT.

V is TRBV28 and J is TRBJ1-5; D is possibly TRBD1 (6 bases). Per germline, CDR1 MDHEN and CDR2 SYDVKM. V lost 7 bases to trimming and J lost 0 bases, with 10 bases between them. The CDR3 loop spans 14 amino acids. The CDR3 coding sequence is TGTGCCAGCACTCTGGGGGCTAGCAATCAGCCCCAGCATTTT. It encodes CASTLGASNQPQHF. The full variable domain, with the rest looked up from reference TRBV28 and TRBJ1-5, is DVKVTQSSRYLVKRTGEKVFLECVQDMDHENMFWYRQDPGLGLRLIYFSYDVKMKEKGDIPEGYSVSREKKERFSLILESASTNQTSMYLCASTLGASNQPQHFGDGTRLSIL.

The gene calls are TRBV5-1 and TRBJ2-1; 9 bases align to TRBD1. V was pared by 3 bases and J by 6 bases, with 7 bases of the junction left unmatched. CDR1 SGHRS and CDR2 YFSETQ come from the germline V gene. The CDR3 has 15 residues. CDR3 protein: CASSWGQGGGNEQFF. The CDR3 DNA sequence: TGCGCCAGCAGCTGGGGACAGGGAGGCGGCAATGAGCAGTTCTTC.

The chain has TRBV3-1 (or the pseudogene TRBV3-2) and TRBJ2-5; D is uncertain. Germline V gene lookup returns CDR1 LGHDT and CDR2 YNNKEL (reference sequence). Trimming took 4 bases from V and 4 from J, leaving 10 bases between them. The CDR3 totals 13 residues. The CDR3 DNA follows: TGTGCCAGCAGCCCTCCCTTTGTAGAGACCCAGTACTTC. As protein: CASSPPFVETQYF.

The V and J genes are TRBV5-1 and TRBJ2-3; no reliable D call. Germline V gives CDR1 SGHRS, CDR2 YFSETQ. The germline V and J ends were trimmed by 5 bases and 2 bases, with 9 bases remaining between them. CDR3 size: 13 residues. The CDR3 DNA reads as TGCGCCAGCAGGTCGGATAACACAGATACGCAGTATTTT. Its translation: CASRSDNTDTQYF.

The chain carries TRBV28 and TRBJ1-1; 9 positions match TRBD1. V lost 5 bases, J lost 3 bases, and 4 bases stayed unmatched. The germline V gene has CDR1 MDHEN and CDR2 SYDVKM. The length of the CDR3 is 14 residues. CDR3 sequence reads: CASSPGDRDTEAFF. CDR3 sequence (DNA): TGTGCCAGCAGTCCAGGGGACAGGGACACTGAAGCTTTCTTT.

The J gene is TRBJ1-2, the V gene TRBV19; 8 nucleotides match TRBD1. The CDR3 sequence is 13 residues long. Trimming at V came to 7 bases and at J to 4 bases, leaving 5 bases not matched to a gene. Germline V gives CDR1 LNHDA, CDR2 SQIVND (reference sequence). The CDR3 nucleotides are TGTGCCAGTACTACGACAGGGGCCTATGGCTACACCTTC. It is translated as CASTTTGAYGYTF.

This sequence joins TRBV6-5 and TRBJ2-2, with D maybe TRBD1 (6 bases). This CDR3 comprises 12 residues. CDR1 MNHEY and CDR2 SVGAGI come from the germline V gene. V was cut by 8 bases and J by 5 bases, with 9 bases left in between. In nucleotides, the CDR3 is TGTGCCAGCCAGGGGTGGACCGGGGAGCTGTTTTTT. It is translated as CASQGWTGELFF.

V usage is TRBV19 and J usage is TRBJ2-7; unclear D gene. In germline, CDR1 is LNHDA, CDR2 SQIVND (reference sequence). The ends were cut back, 1 base at V and 0 bases at J, with 7 bases in the middle. The CDR3 spans 14 residues. CDR3 nucleotides: TGTGCCAGTAGTATAGGGGCGGACTCCTACGAGCAGTACTTC. Translation: CASSIGADSYEQYF.

J is TRBJ2-7 and V is TRBV11-3; no clear D. The CDR3 is made up of 18 amino acids. Germline assignment: CDR1 SGHNT and CDR2 YENEEA. V lost 5 bases and J lost 3, with 26 bases in between. The CDR3 protein is CASSPSAWAPQIVYEQYF. DNA of the CDR3: TGTGCCAGCAGCCCTAGTGCTTGGGCACCACAAATCGTCTACGAGCAGTACTTC.

The chain combines TRBV5-5 with TRBJ2-2, with D uncertain. CDR1 is SGHKS, CDR2 YYEKEE, per germline (reference sequence). The germline V and J ends were trimmed by 4 bases and 0 bases, with 10 bases remaining between them. The CDR3 is made up of 15 amino acids. CDR3 nucleotide sequence: TGTGCCAGCAGCGTCGCACGGACGAACACCGGGGAGCTGTTTTTT. Amino acid sequence: CASSVARTNTGELFF. The full variable domain, completed using reference TRBV5-5 and TRBJ2-2, is DAGVTQSPTHLIKTRGQQVTLRCSPISGHKSVSWYQQVLGQGPQFIFQYYEKEERGRGNFPDRFSARQFPNYSSELNVNALLLGDSALYLCASSVARTNTGELFFGEGSRLTVL.

In its sample, this clone was seen once. The chain links TRBV29-1 to TRBJ2-2, with D hard to call. V was clipped by 2 bases and J by 2 bases, with 0 bases between them. CDR1 is SQVTM, CDR2 ANQGSEA, per germline. This CDR3 is 11 amino acids long. The CDR3 protein is CSVENTGELFF. The CDR3 coding sequence is TGCAGCGTTGAAAACACCGGGGAGCTGTTTTTT.